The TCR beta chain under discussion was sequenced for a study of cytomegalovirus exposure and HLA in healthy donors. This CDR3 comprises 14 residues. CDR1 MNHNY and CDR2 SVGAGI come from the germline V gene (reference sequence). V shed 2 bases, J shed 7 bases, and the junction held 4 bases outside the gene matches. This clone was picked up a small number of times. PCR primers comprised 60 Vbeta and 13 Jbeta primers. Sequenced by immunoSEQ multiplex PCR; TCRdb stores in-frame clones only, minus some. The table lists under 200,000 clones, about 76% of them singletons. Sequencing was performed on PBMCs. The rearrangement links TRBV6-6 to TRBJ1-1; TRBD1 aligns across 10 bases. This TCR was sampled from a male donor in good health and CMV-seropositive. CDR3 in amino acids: CASSYRQGAVEAFF. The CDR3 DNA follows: TGTGCCAGCAGTTACCGACAGGGGGCTGTTGAAGCTTTCTTT.